This TCR beta chain appears in the sequencing data of a study of blood T cells in healthy people across ages (dated by TCRdb to about 2015). Turning to the overall study: Template switching captured roughly one uniquely barcoded TCR beta cDNA molecule per two T cells in model experiments. The study measured age-related changes in TCR beta repertoire diversity using deep sequencing normalized with unique cDNA molecular identifiers. Donors were grouped into four age groups: young (average roughly 16 years), middle-aged (around 39), aged (around 60) and long-lived (roughly 80). Donors of different ages were randomly distributed across sequencing lanes to avoid experimental bias. Using the same blood draw, the study looked at two additional independent replicas of 1 million unique cDNA reads for two donors, one aged 18 to 30 and the other aged 80 or older. Results and caveats for the whole study, not just this receptor: Total diversity estimates from one million sequenced T cells were considered lower bounds and underestimates. Since profiling was done on bulk unsorted PBMCs, naive and antigen-experienced compartments could not be conclusively compared. As age increased, observed TCR beta diversity per million T cells dropped in a roughly linear way, and a significant reduction was already evident by age about 40. There was a strong correlation between observed TCR beta diversity and the percentage of naive T cells measured by flow cytometry. Compared with the aged group, more naive CD4+ T cells, fewer expanded clones and increased TCR diversity were shown by the long-lived group, suggesting age selection. Because the CMV infection status of the donors was unknown, age-related changes in expanded clonotypes may potentially have been confounded.

Donors were a few dozen systemically healthy Caucasian individuals from Russia aged 6 to 90 years. Each donor gave around 9.9 milliliters of peripheral blood, collected into EDTA-treated Vacutainer tubes. Ficoll-Paque density-gradient centrifugation was used to isolate PBMCs, with at least 6 million obtained per sample. Total RNA was extracted from PBMCs with Trizol reagent, with at least 6 micrograms obtained per sample. For every donor, an aliquot of PBMCs went through flow cytometry to measure the percentages of naive CD45RAhigh/CD27high T cells. Concerning this clonotype itself: The clone's antigen remains unknown. No much larger clone is present one base from it, and per-base qualities are unavailable.

The library relied on 5' RACE. Reads for this sample came from an Illumina HiSeq 2500. A second PCR of roughly 7 to 12 cycles was run with a J-beta primer mix and a sample-barcoded 5' primer. A template-switch 5' adaptor carrying 12 random nucleotides introduced a unique molecular identifier onto each TCR beta cDNA molecule. Each sample yielded at least 3 million CDR3-containing paired-end reads. All of the RNA was converted into first-strand cDNA using the Mint cDNA synthesis kit, with a TRBC-specific oligonucleotide serving as the primer. Following uracil-DNA glycosylase treatment, all cDNA underwent a first 18-cycle PCR with the universal primers M1SS and BC2_uni_R. The published analysis was carried out like this. For normalization, 1 million high-quality reads were randomly selected from each sample, with every read carrying a distinct molecular identifier. Reads sharing molecular identifiers were discarded rather than binned into consensus sequences. MiTCR, with a Q25 quality threshold and the strictest error-elimination algorithm, was used for CDR3 identification, clonotype clustering and error correction. A nonparametric unseen species model with Euler transformation was used to estimate lower-bound total TCR beta diversity. Starting from the raw public reads, TCRdb applied fastp trimming at Q25, assembled clones with MiXCR and retained in-frame beta chains. Each CDR3 protein appears once, grouped with its most common genes and DNA. TCRdb assigned the V and J calls; the authors' analysis was not used. The sample data list approximately 600,000 distinct CDR3 sequences, and roughly 53% of these were observed just once. The ten top clones hold roughly 34% of the sample.

The cysteine opens and the phenylalanine closes a CDR3 of 18 amino acids. The entry retains the CDR3 DNA only, 54 bases that are in frame from base 1. Sequences MNHEY (CDR1) and SVGEGT (CDR2) are obtained from the germline V gene. The germline V and J ends show losses of 3 bases and 10 bases respectively, and no gene match explains 16 bases of the junction. The sequencing sample was made of blood. The V and J genes are TRBV6-2 or TRBV6-3 and TRBJ2-1; 12 of the junction bases match TRBD2. The sequence derives from a man aged 55 to 70 in good health. The sequenced DNA: TGTGCCAGCAGTTATAACGCGGGGACTAGCGGGCGGTGGGGGGAGCAGTTCTTC. Translated, this is CASSYNAGTSGRWGEQFF.